The present T cell receptor beta chain was sequenced within a study of T cells in localized non-small cell lung cancer. Study-level points and caveats: There was higher T cell clonality in uninvolved adjacent lung than in tumor, and it was highest there.

A remark on this clone: The antigen remains undetermined.

This CDR3 region has 13 residues. V lost 3 bases, J lost 6 bases, and 8 bases lay in between. Germline lookup yields CDR1 LNHDA and CDR2 SQIVND (reference sequence). TCRdb keeps only in-frame clones here, not all; method: immunoSEQ multiplex PCR. This table holds 64,000 or so clones, roughly nine tenths found once. This sequence was found in a woman between 40 and 69 years old with stage I lung adenocarcinoma. The material was peripheral blood, obtained before any cancer treatment. The V gene is TRBV19, the J gene TRBJ1-4; no firm D call. The CDR3 nucleotides are TGTGCCAGTAGTATCCAACGGGATGAAAAACTGTTTTTT. Its translation: CASSIQRDEKLFF.